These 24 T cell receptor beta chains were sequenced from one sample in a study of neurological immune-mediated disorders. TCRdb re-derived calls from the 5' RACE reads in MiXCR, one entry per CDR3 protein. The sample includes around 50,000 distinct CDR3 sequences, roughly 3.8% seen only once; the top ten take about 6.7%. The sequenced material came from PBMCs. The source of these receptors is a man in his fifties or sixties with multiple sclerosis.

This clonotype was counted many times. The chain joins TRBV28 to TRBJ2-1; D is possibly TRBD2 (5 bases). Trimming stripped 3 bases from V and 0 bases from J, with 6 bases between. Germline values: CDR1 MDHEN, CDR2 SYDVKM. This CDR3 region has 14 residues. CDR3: CASSFAGSYNEQFF. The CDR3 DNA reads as TGTGCCAGCAGTTTTGCGGGCTCCTACAATGAGCAGTTCTTC.

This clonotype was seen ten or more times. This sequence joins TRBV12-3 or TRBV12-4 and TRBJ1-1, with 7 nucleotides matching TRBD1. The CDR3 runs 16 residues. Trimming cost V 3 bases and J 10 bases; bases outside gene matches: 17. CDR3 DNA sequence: TGTGCCAGCAGTTTTCAGAGGGGGCGCGGACTACCTTTAGCTTTCTTT. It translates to CASSFQRGRGLPLAFF.

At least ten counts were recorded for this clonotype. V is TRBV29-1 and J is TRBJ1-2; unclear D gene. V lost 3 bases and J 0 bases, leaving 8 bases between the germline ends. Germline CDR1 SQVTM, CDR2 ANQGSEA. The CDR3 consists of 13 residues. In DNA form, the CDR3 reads TGCAGCGTTGAGGTCGGACCTAACTATGGCTACACCTTC. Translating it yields CSVEVGPNYGYTF.

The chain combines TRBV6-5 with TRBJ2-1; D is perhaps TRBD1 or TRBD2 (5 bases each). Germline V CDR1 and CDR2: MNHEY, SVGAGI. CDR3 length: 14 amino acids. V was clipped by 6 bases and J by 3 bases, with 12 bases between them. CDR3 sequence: CASRTVGDYNEQFF. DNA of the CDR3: TGTGCCAGCAGAACAGTGGGGGACTACAATGAGCAGTTCTTC.

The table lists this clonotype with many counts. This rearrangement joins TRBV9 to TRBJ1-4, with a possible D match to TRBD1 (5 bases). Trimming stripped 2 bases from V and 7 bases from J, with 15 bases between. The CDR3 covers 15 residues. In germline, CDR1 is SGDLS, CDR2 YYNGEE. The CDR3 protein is CASSVGGTTPEKLFF. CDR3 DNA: TGTGCCAGCAGCGTGGGGGGGACTACACCTGAAAAACTGTTTTTT.

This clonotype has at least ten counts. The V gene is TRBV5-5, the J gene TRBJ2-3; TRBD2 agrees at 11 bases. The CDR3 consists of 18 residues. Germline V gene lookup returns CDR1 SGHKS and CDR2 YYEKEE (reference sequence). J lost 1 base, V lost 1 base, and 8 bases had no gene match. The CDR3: CASSLTSGGLPGTDTQYF. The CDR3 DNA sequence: TGTGCCAGCAGCTTGACTAGCGGGGGCCTTCCTGGCACAGATACGCAGTATTTT.

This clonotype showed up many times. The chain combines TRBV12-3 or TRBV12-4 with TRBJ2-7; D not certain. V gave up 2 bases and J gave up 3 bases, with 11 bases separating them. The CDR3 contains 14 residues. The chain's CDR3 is CASSLQLFLYEQYF. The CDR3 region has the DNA TGTGCCAGCAGTTTACAGTTGTTCCTCTACGAGCAGTACTTC.

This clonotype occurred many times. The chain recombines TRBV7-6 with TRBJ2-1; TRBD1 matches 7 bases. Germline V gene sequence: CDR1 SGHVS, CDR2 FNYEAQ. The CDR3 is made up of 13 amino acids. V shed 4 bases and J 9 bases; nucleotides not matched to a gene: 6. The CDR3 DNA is TGTGCCAGCAGCTCTGGGACAGTTGGTGAGCAGTTCTTC. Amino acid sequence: CASSSGTVGEQFF.

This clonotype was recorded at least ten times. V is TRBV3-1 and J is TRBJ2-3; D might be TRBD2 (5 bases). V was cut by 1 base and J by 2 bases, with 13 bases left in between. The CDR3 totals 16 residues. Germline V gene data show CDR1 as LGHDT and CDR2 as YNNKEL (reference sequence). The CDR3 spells CASSQGQGLFTDTQYF. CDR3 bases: TGTGCCAGCAGCCAAGGACAAGGACTTTTCACAGATACGCAGTATTTT.

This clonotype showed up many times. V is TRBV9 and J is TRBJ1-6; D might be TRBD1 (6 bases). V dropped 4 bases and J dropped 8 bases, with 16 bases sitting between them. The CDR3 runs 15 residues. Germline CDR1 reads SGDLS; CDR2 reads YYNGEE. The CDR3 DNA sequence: TGTGCCAGCAGCCCGCCCTTGGGGGCGGATTCACCCCTCCACTTT. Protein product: CASSPPLGADSPLHF. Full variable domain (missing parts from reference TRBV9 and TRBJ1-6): DSGVTQTPKHLITATGQRVTLRCSPRSGDLSVYWYQQSLDQGLQFLIQYYNGEERAKGNILERFSAQQFPDLHSELNLSSLELGDSALYFCASSPPLGADSPLHFGNGTRLTVT.

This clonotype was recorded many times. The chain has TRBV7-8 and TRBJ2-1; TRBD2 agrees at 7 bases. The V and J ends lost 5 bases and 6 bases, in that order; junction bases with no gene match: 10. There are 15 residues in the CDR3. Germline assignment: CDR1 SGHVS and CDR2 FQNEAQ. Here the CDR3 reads CASSLLGGSRNEQFF. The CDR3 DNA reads TGTGCCAGCAGCCTGCTTGGCGGGAGCCGCAATGAGCAGTTCTTC.

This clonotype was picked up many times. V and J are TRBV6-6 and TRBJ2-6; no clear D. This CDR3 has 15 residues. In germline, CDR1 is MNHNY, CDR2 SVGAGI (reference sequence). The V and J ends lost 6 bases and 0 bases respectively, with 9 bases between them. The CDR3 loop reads CASRPRVSGANVLTF. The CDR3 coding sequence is TGTGCCAGCAGGCCTCGGGTCTCTGGGGCCAACGTCCTGACTTTC.

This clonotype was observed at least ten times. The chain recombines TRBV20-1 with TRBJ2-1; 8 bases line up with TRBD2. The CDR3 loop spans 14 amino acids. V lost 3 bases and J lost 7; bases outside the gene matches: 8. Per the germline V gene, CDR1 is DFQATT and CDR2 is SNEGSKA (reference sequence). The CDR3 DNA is TGCAGTGCTAGCCCCAGCGGGGGACGGAATGAGCAGTTCTTC. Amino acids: CSASPSGGRNEQFF.

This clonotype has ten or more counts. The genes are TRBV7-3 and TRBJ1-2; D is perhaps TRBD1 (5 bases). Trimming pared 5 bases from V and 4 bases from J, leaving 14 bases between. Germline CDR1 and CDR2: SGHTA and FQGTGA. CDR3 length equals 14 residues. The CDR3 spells CASSLSGTGYGYTF. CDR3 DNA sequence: TGTGCCAGCAGCCTAAGCGGGACGGGCTATGGCTACACCTTC. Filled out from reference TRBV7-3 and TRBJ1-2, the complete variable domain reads GAGVSQTPSNKVTEKGKYVELRCDPISGHTALYWYRQSLGQGPEFLIYFQGTGAADDSGLPNDRFFAVRPEGSVSTLKIQRTERGDSAVYLCASSLSGTGYGYTFGSGTRLTVV.

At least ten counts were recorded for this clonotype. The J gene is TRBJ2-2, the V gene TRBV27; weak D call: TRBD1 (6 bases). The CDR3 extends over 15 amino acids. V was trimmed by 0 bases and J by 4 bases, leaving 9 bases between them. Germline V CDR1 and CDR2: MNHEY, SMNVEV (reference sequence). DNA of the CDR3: TGTGCCAGCAGTTTATCGGTCAGGGGCACCGGGGAGCTGTTTTTT. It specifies CASSLSVRGTGELFF.

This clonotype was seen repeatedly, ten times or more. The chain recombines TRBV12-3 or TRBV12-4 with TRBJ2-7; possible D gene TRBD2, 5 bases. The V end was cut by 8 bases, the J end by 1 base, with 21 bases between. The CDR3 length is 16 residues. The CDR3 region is CASYPGRRGNSYEQYF. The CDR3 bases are TGTGCCAGCTACCCGGGCAGGAGAGGGAATTCCTACGAGCAGTACTTC.

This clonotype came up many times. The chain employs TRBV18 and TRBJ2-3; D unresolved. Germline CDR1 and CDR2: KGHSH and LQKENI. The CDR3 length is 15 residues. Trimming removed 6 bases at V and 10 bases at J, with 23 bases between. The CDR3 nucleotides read TGTGCCAGCTCCTTCTGGACGAGCGTCCCTGCGGCGCAGTATTTT. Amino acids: CASSFWTSVPAAQYF.

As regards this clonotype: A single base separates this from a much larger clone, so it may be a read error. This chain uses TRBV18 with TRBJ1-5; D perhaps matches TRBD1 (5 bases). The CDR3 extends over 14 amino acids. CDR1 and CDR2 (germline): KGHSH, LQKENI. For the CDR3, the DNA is TGTGCCAACTCACCTGAGGTAATCGGGACGCCCCAGCATTTT. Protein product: CANSPEVIGTPQHF.

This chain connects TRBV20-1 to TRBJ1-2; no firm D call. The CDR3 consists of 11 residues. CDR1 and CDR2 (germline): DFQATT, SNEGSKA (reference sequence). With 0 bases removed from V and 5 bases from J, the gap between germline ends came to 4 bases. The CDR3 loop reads CSARDLYGYTF. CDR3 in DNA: TGCAGTGCTAGAGACCTATATGGCTACACCTTC.

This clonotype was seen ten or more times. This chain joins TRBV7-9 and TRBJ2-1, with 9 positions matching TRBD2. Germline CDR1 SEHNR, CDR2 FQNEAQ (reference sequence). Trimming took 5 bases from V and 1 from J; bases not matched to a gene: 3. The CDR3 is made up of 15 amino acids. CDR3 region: CASSVSGGSYNEQFF. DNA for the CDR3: TGTGCCAGCAGCGTTAGCGGGGGATCCTACAATGAGCAGTTCTTC.

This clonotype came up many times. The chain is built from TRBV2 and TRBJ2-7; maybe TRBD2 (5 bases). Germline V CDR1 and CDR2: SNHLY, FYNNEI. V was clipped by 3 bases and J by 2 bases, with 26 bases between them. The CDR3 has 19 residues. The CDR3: CASSDPNIPGSLPTYEQYF. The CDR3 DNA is TGTGCCAGCAGTGATCCAAATATCCCGGGGAGTCTCCCGACCTACGAGCAGTACTTC.

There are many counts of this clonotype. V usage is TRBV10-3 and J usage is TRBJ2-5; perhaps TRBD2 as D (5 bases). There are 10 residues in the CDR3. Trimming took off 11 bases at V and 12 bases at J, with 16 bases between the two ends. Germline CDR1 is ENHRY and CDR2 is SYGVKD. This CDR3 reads CAPSEGSEYF. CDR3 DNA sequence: TGTGCCCCGTCTGAGGGTAGCGAGTACTTC.

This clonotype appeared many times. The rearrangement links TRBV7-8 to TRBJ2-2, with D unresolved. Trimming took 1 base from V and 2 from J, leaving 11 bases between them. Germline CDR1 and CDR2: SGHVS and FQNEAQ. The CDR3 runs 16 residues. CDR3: CASSLDGGRNTGELFF. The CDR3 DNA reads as TGTGCCAGCAGCTTAGATGGTGGCAGAAACACCGGGGAGCTGTTTTTT.

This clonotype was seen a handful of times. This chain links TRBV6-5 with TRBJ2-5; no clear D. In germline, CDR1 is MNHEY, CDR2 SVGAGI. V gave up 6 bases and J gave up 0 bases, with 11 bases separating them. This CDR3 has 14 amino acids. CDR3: CASRMFRDQETQYF. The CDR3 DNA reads TGTGCCAGCAGAATGTTCAGAGACCAAGAGACCCAGTACTTC.